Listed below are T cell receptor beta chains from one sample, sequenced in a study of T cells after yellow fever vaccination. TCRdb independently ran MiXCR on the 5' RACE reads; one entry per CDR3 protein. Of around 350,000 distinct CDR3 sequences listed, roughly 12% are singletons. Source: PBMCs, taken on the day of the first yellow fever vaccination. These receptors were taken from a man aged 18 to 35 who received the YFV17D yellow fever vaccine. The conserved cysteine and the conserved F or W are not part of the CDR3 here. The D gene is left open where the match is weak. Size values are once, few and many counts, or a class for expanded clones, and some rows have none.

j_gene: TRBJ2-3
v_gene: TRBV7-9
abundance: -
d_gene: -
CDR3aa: ASSSPGVNTQY

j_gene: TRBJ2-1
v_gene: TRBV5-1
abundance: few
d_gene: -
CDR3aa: ASSLSPGGYNEQF

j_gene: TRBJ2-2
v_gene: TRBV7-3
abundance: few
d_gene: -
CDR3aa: ASNTPNANTGELF

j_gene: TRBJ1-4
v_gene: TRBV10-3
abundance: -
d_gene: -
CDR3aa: AISTRGGGEKLF

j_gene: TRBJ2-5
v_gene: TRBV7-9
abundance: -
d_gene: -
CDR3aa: ASSALEAQY

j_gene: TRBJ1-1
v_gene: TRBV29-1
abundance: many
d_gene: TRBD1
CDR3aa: SPQGIQGARTEAF

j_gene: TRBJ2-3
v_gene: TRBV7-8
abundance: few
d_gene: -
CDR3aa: ASSRSNRATTDTQY

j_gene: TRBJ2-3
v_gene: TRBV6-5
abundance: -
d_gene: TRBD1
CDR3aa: ASSWTGAWTDTQY

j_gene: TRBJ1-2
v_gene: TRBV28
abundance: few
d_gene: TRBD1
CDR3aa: ASTNPGTAYYGYT

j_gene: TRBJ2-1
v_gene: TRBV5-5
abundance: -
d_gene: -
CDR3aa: ASSLDPAEYNEQF

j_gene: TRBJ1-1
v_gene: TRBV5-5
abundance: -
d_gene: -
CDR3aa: ARSRGVNTEAF

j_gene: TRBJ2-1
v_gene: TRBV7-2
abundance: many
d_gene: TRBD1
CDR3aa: ASSRTGDSYNEQF

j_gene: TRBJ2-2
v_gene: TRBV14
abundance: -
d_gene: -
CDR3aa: ASRRTGDTGELF

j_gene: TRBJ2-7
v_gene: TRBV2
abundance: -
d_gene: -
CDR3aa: ASSYDRKQY

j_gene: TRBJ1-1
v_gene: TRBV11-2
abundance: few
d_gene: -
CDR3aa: ASSHPQKAEAF

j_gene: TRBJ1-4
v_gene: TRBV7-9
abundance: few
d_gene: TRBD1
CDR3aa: ASGTAEKLF

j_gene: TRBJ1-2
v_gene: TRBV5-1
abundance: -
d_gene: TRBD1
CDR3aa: ASSLDGTGDYGYT

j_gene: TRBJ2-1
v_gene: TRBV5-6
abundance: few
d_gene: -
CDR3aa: ASSLGLSPYNEQF

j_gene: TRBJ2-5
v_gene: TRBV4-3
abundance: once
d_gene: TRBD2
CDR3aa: ASSQDRLAGGPWLY

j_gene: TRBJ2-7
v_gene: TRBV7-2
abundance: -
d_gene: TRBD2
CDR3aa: ASSATSGGFYEQY

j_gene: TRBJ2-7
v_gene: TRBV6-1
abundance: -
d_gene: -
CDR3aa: ASRQGKGASYEQY

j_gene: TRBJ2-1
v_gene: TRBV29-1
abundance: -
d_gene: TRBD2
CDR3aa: SVFRTSGGSHNEQF

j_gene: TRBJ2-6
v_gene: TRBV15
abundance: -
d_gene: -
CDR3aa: ATNEGPGANVLT

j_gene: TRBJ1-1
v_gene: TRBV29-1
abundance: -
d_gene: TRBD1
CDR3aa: SVDSGQVNTEAF

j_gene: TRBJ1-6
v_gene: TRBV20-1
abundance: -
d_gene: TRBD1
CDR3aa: SAREGQAASPLH

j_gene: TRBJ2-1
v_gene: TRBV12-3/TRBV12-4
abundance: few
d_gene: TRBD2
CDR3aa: ASSSRAGGENEQF

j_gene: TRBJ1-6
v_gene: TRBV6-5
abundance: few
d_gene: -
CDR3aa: ASSYSMGTFDSPLH

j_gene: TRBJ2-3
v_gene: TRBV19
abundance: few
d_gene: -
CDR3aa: ASHRRGYTDTQY

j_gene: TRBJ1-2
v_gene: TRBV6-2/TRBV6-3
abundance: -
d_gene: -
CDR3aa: ASSYTGVLPPST

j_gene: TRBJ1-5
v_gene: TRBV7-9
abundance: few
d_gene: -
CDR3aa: ASSPSAARSLTPQH

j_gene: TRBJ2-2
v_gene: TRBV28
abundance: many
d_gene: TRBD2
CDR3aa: ASSFISGGANTGELF

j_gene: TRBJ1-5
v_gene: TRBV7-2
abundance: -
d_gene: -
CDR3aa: ASSLDLTRPQH

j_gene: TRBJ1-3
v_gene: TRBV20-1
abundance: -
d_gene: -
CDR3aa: SAPRGNTIY

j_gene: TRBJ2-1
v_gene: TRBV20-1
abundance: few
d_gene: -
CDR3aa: SAIPLGAPTHNEQF

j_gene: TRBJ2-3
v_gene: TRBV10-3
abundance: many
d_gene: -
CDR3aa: AIRPSKDQSTDTQY

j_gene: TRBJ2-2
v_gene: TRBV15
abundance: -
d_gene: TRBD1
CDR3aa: ATSRDQQGAGGELF

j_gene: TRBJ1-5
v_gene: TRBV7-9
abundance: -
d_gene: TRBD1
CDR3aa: ASSSLTGSNQPQH

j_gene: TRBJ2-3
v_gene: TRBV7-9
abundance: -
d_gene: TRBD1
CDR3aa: ASSLGTGMDTQY

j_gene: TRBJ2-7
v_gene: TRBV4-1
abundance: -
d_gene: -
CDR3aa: ASSWGRGSYEQY

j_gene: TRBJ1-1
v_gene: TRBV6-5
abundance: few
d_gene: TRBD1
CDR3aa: ASNQGGPAF

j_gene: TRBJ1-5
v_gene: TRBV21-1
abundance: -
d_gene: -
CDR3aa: APEQQGNQPQH

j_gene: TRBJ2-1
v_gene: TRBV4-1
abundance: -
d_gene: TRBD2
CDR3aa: ASSPMIGGLTSGYNEQF

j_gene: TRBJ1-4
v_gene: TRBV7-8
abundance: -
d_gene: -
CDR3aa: ASSLGTGRATNEKLF

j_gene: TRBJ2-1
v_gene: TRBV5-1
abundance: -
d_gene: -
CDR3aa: ASSWARGRNEQF

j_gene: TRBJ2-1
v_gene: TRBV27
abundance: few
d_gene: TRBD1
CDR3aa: ASRTGVRGNEQF

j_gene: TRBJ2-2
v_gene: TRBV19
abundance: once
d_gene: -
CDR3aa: ASREVGPLTGELF

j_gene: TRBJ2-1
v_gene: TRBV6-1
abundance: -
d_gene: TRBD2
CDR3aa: ASNGLAGGNYNEQF

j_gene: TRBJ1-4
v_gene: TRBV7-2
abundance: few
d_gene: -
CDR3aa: ASSLGQPREGNEKLF

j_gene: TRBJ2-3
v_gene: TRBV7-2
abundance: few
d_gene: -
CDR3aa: ASSLVGADYTDTQY

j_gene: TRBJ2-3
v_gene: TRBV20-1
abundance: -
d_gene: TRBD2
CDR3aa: CARRASGRTDTQY

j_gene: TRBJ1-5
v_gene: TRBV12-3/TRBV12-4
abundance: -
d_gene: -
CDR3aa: ASTVYQGNQPQH

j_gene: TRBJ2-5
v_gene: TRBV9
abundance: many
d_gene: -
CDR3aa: ASSVAAQETQY

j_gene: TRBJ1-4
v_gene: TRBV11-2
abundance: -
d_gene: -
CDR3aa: ASSLEGSVEKLF